The rows below give T cell receptor beta chains drawn from one sample of a study of vaccination and CD4 T cells after COVID-19. One entry per CDR3 protein results from TCRdb running MiXCR on the PCR reads. The sample includes approximately 17,000 distinct CDR3 sequences, less than 65% of them seen just once. The specimen comprised CD4+ T cells from blood, sampled after SARS-CoV-2 vaccination. The receptors were gathered from a human donor who had recovered from COVID-19. Both conserved end residues are part of each CDR3. D genes are given only for firm matches. Not every row has a clone size; where given, it reads once, few, many or a size class.

CASSLIIRDRKPYNSPLHF,TGTGCCAGCAGCTTAATTATTAGGGACAGAAAGCCGTATAATTCACCCCTCCACTTT,TRBV7-8,NA,TRBD1,TRBJ1-6
CASGEETRRAQHF,TGTGCCAGCGGGGAAGAAACACGGCGGGCCCAGCATTTT,TRBV2,NA,NA,TRBJ1-5
CASKRERLAGGLGGELFF,TGTGCCAGCAAGAGAGAAAGGCTAGCGGGAGGTTTGGGCGGGGAGCTGTTTTTT,TRBV2,NA,TRBD2,TRBJ2-2
CASSLVKIQGTGELFF,TGTGCCAGCAGCTTAGTTAAGATACAGGGGACCGGGGAGCTGTTTTTT,TRBV11-2,NA,TRBD1,TRBJ2-2
CASSSGTSELNTGELFF,TGTGCCAGCAGCTCCGGGACTAGCGAATTGAACACCGGGGAGCTGTTTTTT,TRBV7-9,NA,TRBD2,TRBJ2-2
CATSERRFDQPQHF,TGTGCCACCAGTGAGAGGCGGTTCGATCAGCCCCAGCATTTT,TRBV24-1,few,NA,TRBJ1-5
CSAPVGGANTGELFF,TGCAGTGCTCCGGTAGGGGGGGCGAACACCGGGGAGCTGTTTTTT,TRBV20-1,NA,NA,TRBJ2-2
CASSLGATPKDEQYF,TGTGCCAGCAGCTTAGGGGCTACCCCGAAGGACGAGCAGTACTTC,TRBV11-2,NA,NA,TRBJ2-7
CASSFIQGGFVTDTQYF,TGTGCCAGCAGTTTTATTCAAGGAGGTTTTGTCACAGATACGCAGTATTTT,TRBV27,NA,NA,TRBJ2-3
CASSFQDTEAFF,TGTGCCAGCAGCTTTCAGGACACTGAAGCTTTCTTT,TRBV7-9,NA,NA,TRBJ1-1
CASMRGSGNQPQHF,TGTGCCAGCATGAGGGGTTCGGGCAATCAGCCCCAGCATTTT,TRBV7-2,few,NA,TRBJ1-5